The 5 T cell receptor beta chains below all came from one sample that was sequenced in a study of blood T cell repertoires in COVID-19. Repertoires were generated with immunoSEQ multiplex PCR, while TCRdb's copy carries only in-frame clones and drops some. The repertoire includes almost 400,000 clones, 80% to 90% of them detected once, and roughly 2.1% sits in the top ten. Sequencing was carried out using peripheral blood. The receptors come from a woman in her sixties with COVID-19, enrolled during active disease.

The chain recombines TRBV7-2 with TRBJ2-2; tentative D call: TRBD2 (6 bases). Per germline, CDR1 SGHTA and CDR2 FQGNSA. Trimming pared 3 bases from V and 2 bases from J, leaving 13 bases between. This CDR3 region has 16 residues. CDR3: CASSFGGTHNTGELFF. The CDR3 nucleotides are TGTGCCAGCAGCTTCGGTGGGACTCACAACACCGGGGAGCTGTTTTTT.

The CDR3 bases are TGTGCCAGCAGCCCCAACCCAGGGGGCGTCAATCAGCCCCAGCATTTT. Translating it yields CASSPNPGGVNQPQHF. The chain uses TRBV7-6 and TRBJ1-5; TRBD1 matches at 8 bases. The CDR3 runs to 16 residues. Germline V gives CDR1 SGHVS, CDR2 FNYEAQ. V lost 5 bases, J lost 3 bases, and 9 bases stayed unmatched. The variable domain in full, with the rest retrieved from reference TRBV7-6 and TRBJ1-5, is GAGVSQSPRYKVTKRGQDVALRCDPISGHVSLYWYRQALGQGPEFLTYFNYEAQQDKSGLPNDRFSAERPEGSISTLTIQRTEQRDSAMYRCASSPNPGGVNQPQHFGDGTRLSIL.

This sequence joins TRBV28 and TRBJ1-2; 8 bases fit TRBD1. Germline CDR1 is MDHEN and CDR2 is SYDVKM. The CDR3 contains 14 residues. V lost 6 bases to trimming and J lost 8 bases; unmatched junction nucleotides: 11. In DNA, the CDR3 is TGTGCCAGCAGGTCAACTCAGGGGGCGAAGGGCTACACCTTC. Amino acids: CASRSTQGAKGYTF.

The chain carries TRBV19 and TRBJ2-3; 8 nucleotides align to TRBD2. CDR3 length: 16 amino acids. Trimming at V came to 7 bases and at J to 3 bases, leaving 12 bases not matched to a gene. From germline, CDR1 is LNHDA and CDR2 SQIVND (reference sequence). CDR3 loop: CASKRGGPFRTDTQYF. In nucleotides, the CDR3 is TGTGCCAGTAAACGGGGGGGGCCATTCCGGACAGATACGCAGTATTTT.

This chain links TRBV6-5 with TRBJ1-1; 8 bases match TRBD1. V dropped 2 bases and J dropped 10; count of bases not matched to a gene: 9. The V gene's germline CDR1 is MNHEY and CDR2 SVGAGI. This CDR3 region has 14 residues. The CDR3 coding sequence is TGTGCCAGCAGTTACAGGGACAGGATGGAAGGAGCTTTCTTT. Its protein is CASSYRDRMEGAFF.